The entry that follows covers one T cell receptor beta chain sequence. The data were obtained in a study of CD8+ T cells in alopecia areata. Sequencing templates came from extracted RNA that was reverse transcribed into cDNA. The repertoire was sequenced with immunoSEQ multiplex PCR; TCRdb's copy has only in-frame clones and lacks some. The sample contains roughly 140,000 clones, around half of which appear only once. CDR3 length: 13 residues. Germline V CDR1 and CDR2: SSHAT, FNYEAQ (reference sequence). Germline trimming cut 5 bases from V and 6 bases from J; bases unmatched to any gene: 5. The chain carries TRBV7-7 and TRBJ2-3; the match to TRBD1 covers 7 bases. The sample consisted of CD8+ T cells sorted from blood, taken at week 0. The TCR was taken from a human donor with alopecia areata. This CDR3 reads CASSLGQADTQYF. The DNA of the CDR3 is TGTGCCAGCAGCCTAGGACAGGCCGATACGCAGTATTTT. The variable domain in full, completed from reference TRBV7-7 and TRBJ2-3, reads GAGVSQSPRYKVTKRGQDVTLRCDPISSHATLYWYQQALGQGPEFLTYFNYEAQPDKSGLPSDRFSAERPEGSISTLTIQRTEQRDSAMYRCASSLGQADTQYFGPGTRLTVL.